This record looks at one T cell receptor beta chain sequence and its context. This receptor's antigen is unknown. The record has no base qualities; no much larger clone is one base away. The library was prepared using the immunoSEQ multiplex PCR assay. TCRdb carries this immuneACCESS record with in-frame sequences only. Its versions omit some clonotypes, under half of them owing to an unresolved V gene in the studies checked, with the rest unexplained. The sample profile shows more than 25,000 clones; 92% of them were found once. The ten largest clones represent roughly 5% of the sample. V is trimmed back by 1 base and J by 5 bases, and the junction contains 1 base that no gene match accounts for. For CDR1 and CDR2, the germline V gene lists SGHTA and FQGNSA. From the cysteine up to the phenylalanine, the CDR3 has a length of 14 residues. This entry keeps only the CDR3 DNA: 42 bases, framed from base 1.

This sample was taken from a study of T cell changes during pregnancy in multiple sclerosis (dated by TCRdb to between 2019 and 2020). Turning to the overall study: In women with multiple sclerosis, the researchers looked at how the T cell repertoire shifted as pregnancy progressed.

The source is a female donor in good health, enrolled as a control in a pregnancy study. The chain is made from TRBV7-2 and TRBJ2-5; 10 nucleotides in the junction match TRBD2. This sample comprised peripheral blood, obtained in the first trimester of pregnancy. The nucleotide sequence is given as TGTGCCAGCAGCTTAGGTAGCGGGGGGGAGACCCAGTACTTC. The resulting protein is CASSLGSGGETQYF.